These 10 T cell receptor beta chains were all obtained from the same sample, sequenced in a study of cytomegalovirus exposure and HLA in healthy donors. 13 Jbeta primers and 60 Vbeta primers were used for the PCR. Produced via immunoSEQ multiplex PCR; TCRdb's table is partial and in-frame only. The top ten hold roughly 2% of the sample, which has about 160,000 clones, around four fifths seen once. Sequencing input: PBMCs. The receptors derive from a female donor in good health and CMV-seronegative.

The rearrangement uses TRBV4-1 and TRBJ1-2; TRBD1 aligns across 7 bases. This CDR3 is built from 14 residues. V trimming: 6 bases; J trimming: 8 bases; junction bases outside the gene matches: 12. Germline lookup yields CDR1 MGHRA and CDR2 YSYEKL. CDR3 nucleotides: TGCGCCAGCAGGGACTATAGAGGGGGCGACGGCTACACCTTC. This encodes CASRDYRGGDGYTF.

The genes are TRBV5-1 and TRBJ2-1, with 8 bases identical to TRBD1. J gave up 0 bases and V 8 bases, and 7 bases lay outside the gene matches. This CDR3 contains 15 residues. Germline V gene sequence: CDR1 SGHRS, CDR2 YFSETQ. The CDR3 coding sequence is TGCGCCAGTGGGAGAGGGACAGGCTCCTACAATGAGCAGTTCTTC. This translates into CASGRGTGSYNEQFF. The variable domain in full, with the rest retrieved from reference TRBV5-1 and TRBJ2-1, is KAGVTQTPRYLIKTRGQQVTLSCSPISGHRSVSWYQQTPGQGLQFLFEYFSETQRNKGNFPGRFSGRQFSNSRSEMNVSTLELGDSALYLCASGRGTGSYNEQFFGPGTRLTVL.

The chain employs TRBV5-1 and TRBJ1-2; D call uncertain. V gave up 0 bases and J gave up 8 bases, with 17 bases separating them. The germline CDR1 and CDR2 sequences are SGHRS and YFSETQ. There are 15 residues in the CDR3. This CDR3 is CASSLDGLRFEGYTF. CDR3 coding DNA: TGCGCCAGCAGCTTGGACGGACTACGGTTCGAAGGCTACACCTTC.

The chain's CDR3 is CASSSTRTSGRVNEQFF. In nucleotides, the CDR3 is TGTGCCAGCAGCTCTACTCGAACTAGCGGGAGGGTCAATGAGCAGTTCTTC. The chain links TRBV7-9 to TRBJ2-1, with 13 bases that match TRBD2. The CDR3 is made up of 17 amino acids. CDR1 is SEHNR and CDR2 is FQNEAQ in the germline V gene (reference sequence). V gave up 4 bases and J gave up 6 bases; unmatched junction bases: 9.

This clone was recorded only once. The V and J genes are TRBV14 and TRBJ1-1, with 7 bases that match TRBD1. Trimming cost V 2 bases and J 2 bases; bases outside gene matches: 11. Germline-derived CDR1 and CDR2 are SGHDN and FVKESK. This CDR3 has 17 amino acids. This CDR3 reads CASSQPRTGSLNTEAFF. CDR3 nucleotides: TGTGCCAGCAGCCAACCTAGGACAGGCTCCCTAAACACTGAAGCTTTCTTT.

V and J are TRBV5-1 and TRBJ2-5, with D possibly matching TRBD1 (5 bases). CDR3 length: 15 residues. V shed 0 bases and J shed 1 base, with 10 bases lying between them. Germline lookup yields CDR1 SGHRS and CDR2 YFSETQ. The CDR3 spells CASSLAAQVQETQYF. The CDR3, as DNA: TGCGCCAGCAGCTTGGCCGCACAGGTCCAAGAGACCCAGTACTTC.

CDR3 sequence (DNA): TGTGCCAGCAGTTACTCCTACAGGTCGGATGAAAAACTGTTTTTT. This gives the protein CASSYSYRSDEKLFF. V gene TRBV6-5 combines with J gene TRBJ1-4; TRBD1 is a possible D gene (5 bases). The germline V gene encodes CDR1 MNHEY and CDR2 SVGAGI. V gave up 0 bases and J gave up 6 bases, with 11 bases separating them. This CDR3 is 15 amino acids long.

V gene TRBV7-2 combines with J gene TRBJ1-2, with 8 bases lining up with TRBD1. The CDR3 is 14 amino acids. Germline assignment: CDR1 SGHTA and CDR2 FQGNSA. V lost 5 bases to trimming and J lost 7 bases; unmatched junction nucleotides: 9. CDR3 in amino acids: CASSPPGTGFGYTF. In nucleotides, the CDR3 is TGTGCCAGCAGCCCCCCCGGGACAGGTTTTGGCTACACCTTC.

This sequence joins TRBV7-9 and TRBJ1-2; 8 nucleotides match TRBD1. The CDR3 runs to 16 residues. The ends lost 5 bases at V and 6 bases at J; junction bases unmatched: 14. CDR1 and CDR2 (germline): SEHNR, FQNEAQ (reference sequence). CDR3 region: CASSPRTGQRWDGYTF. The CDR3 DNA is TGTGCCAGCAGCCCAAGGACAGGGCAAAGGTGGGATGGCTACACCTTC.

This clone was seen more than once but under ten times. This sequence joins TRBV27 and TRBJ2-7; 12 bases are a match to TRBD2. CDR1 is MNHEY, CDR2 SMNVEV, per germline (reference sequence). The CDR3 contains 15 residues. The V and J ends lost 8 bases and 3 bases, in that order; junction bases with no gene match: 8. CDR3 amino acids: CASRARLAGDYEQYF. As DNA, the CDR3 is TGTGCCAGCCGAGCCAGACTAGCGGGAGACTACGAGCAGTACTTC.